This T cell receptor (beta chain) is drawn from a study of T cell repertoires in cytomegalovirus infection. The CDR3 runs to 12 residues. V was pared by 9 bases and J by 1 base, with 9 bases between. As concerns this clonotype: Its antigen is as yet unknown.

TCRdb re-derived calls from the reads in MiXCR, one entry per CDR3 protein. Altogether around 100,000 distinct CDR3 sequences are present, roughly 39% being singletons, with the ten largest covering 65% to 75%. The origin of this receptor is a human donor in good health (CMV status not recorded). Some clones in this sample may be carry-over from other donors' samples. The sequences come from CD8+ T cells from cultured PBMCs, collected from culture after CMV antigen stimulation. The V gene is TRBV12-3 or TRBV12-4, the J gene TRBJ1-1; D is undetermined. CDR3 DNA: TGTGCCAGTTGTTGGGGGAACACTGAAGCTTTCTTT. Translated, it gives CASCWGNTEAFF.